This TCR beta chain was recorded in a study of blood T cell repertoires in COVID-19. About the study: Sites across the United States, Italy and Spain contributed samples from acute and convalescent COVID-19. PBMCs, B-cell-depleted T cells, or T cells provided the cDNA or gDNA that made up the material.

In this sample, this clone turned up once. Sequencing used immunoSEQ multiplex PCR; TCRdb keeps in-frame clones, though not all of them. The table has about 250,000 clones, about 85% seen once. The CDR3 spans 15 residues. V was clipped by 4 bases and J by 5 bases, with 18 bases between them. CDR1 and CDR2 (germline): SGDLS, YYNGEE. The sequenced sample was peripheral blood. The sequence came from a woman in her sixties or seventies with active or convalescent COVID-19. V usage is TRBV9 and J usage is TRBJ2-5; weak D call: TRBD2 (7 bases). The CDR3 DNA is TGTGCCAGCAGCCCCCCCGGGACTACAGGGGAGACCCAGTACTTC. Residues: CASSPPGTTGETQYF.